One sample yielded the 15 T cell receptor beta chains listed below, sequenced in a study of Tregs in tolerant kidney transplant recipients. Related graft donors supplied nonmyeloablative bone marrow transplants, and mixed chimerism was transient. The data were produced by immunoSEQ multiplex PCR, yet TCRdb's version contains in-frame clones alone and is incomplete. The sample lists fewer than 60,000 clones, about 90% occurring once. The material was CD8+ T cells from blood (PBMCs), obtained 24 months after the transplant. These TCRs come from a human patient who received a combined kidney and bone marrow transplant. Some T cells may be the graft donor's.

The table lists this clone with a count of one. The chain has TRBV4-1 and TRBJ2-7, with 7 nucleotides matching TRBD2. The CDR3 length is 14 residues. Trimming at V came to 4 bases and at J to 2 bases, leaving 5 bases not matched to a gene. The germline V gene has CDR1 MGHRA and CDR2 YSYEKL. CDR3 amino acids: CASSRVAGTYEQYF. CDR3 DNA sequence: TGCGCCAGCAGCCGGGTAGCGGGTACCTACGAGCAGTACTTC.

The chain uses TRBV9 and TRBJ2-5, with 14 positions matching TRBD2. Germline CDR1 is SGDLS and CDR2 is YYNGEE. V dropped 7 bases and J dropped 3; count of bases not matched to a gene: 2. This CDR3 has 14 residues. The chain's CDR3 is CASSTSGGEETQYF. CDR3 nucleotide sequence: TGTGCCAGCTCGACTAGCGGGGGGGAAGAGACCCAGTACTTC.

The chain carries TRBV5-6 and TRBJ1-4; 10 bases align to TRBD1. V lost 2 bases to trimming and J lost 6 bases; unmatched junction nucleotides: 7. Germline CDR1 and CDR2: SGHDT and YYEEEE. This CDR3 region has 16 residues. The CDR3 bases are TGTGCCAGCAGCTTTGGGACAGGGGCCCGAGATGAAAAACTGTTTTTT. It yields the protein CASSFGTGARDEKLFF.

This clone was detected only once. V is TRBV27 and J is TRBJ1-2; 7 bases line up with TRBD1. This CDR3 has 13 amino acids. The germline gives CDR1 MNHEY, CDR2 SMNVEV (reference sequence). V shed 3 bases, J shed 8 bases, and the junction held 6 bases outside the gene matches. The CDR3 sequence is CASSFTEGGGYTF. The CDR3 bases are TGTGCCAGCAGTTTCACTGAAGGGGGCGGCTACACCTTC.

J is TRBJ2-1 and V is TRBV4-1; 9 bases align to TRBD1. Trimming took 4 bases from V and 8 from J; bases not matched to a gene: 9. Germline V lookup: CDR1 MGHRA, CDR2 YSYEKL. This CDR3 is built from 15 residues. Here the CDR3 reads CASSPGQGPLYEQFF. Written as DNA, the CDR3 is TGCGCCAGCAGCCCGGGACAGGGCCCCCTCTATGAGCAGTTCTTC.

V gene TRBV6-5 combines with J gene TRBJ1-2; D is perhaps TRBD1 (5 bases). This CDR3 is built from 14 residues. Per germline, CDR1 MNHEY and CDR2 SVGAGI. V gave up 2 bases and J gave up 3 bases, with 10 bases separating them. The CDR3, as DNA: TGTGCCAGCAGTTACGGGGGGGACTACTATGGCTACACCTTC. Its protein product is CASSYGGDYYGYTF.

The chain is built from TRBV10-1 and TRBJ2-7; D remains unclear. CDR1 is WNHNN and CDR2 is SYGVQD in the germline V gene (reference sequence). The CDR3 sequence is 12 residues long. Trimming removed 6 bases at V and 2 bases at J, with 8 bases between. This CDR3 is CASRANTYEQYF. Here the CDR3 DNA reads TGCGCCAGCAGGGCAAACACCTACGAGCAGTACTTC.

This rearrangement joins TRBV6-1 to TRBJ1-5; TRBD1 agrees at 7 bases. Trimming removed 6 bases from V and 2 bases from J; junction bases left unmatched: 7. This CDR3 region has 15 residues. Germline values: CDR1 MNHNS, CDR2 SASEGT. CDR3 sequence reads: CASRSTGEGNQPQHF. CDR3 DNA sequence: TGTGCCAGCAGATCCACAGGGGAGGGCAATCAGCCCCAGCATTTT.

The V gene is TRBV2, the J gene TRBJ1-5; no clear D gene. Trimming stripped 3 bases from V and 7 bases from J, with 13 bases between. This CDR3 region has 14 residues. Germline CDR1 is SNHLY and CDR2 is FYNNEI. CDR3 residues: CASSDITISQPQHF. CDR3 bases: TGTGCCAGCAGTGATATCACTATCAGCCAGCCCCAGCATTTT.

The chain carries TRBV11-2 and TRBJ2-2; 8 positions agree with TRBD2. Germline trimming cut 6 bases from V and 7 bases from J; bases unmatched to any gene: 10. Germline V gives CDR1 SGHAT, CDR2 FQNNGV. CDR3 length: 15 amino acids. CDR3 residues: CASSLPGLGSGELFF. DNA for the CDR3: TGTGCCAGCAGTTTACCGGGACTAGGGAGCGGGGAGCTGTTTTTT.

The chain is built from TRBV4-1 and TRBJ2-5, with a tentative D call TRBD1 (5 bases). This CDR3 comprises 15 residues. V gave up 1 base and J gave up 2 bases, with 11 bases separating them. CDR1 and CDR2 (germline): MGHRA, YSYEKL. In nucleotides, the CDR3 is TGCGCCAGCAGCCAAGCCCCAGGGTTACAAGAGACCCAGTACTTC. Translated: CASSQAPGLQETQYF.

This clone was found once. The CDR3 region has the DNA TGCAGCGTTGAAGGGGGGGAGGACAATCAGCCCCAGCATTTT. Translation gives CSVEGGEDNQPQHF. The V call is TRBV29-1, the J call TRBJ1-5; D is possibly TRBD1 (5 bases). The CDR3 has 14 amino acids. Deletions cut 1 base from V and 3 bases from J, with 10 bases between. Per germline, CDR1 SQVTM and CDR2 ANQGSEA.

The chain is built from TRBV4-3 and TRBJ2-3, with TRBD2 matching 10 bases. CDR3 length equals 16 residues. With V trimmed by 4 bases and J by 4 bases, 8 bases remained unmatched. Germline V gene data show CDR1 as LGHNA and CDR2 as YSLEER. Written as DNA, the CDR3 is TGCGCCAGCAGCCGGTACCTAGCGGGGGTAGCAGATACGCAGTATTTT. This sequence encodes CASSRYLAGVADTQYF.

J is TRBJ2-1 and V is TRBV5-1; 9 nucleotides line up with TRBD1. The CDR3 loop spans 13 amino acids. Germline V CDR1 and CDR2: SGHRS, YFSETQ. V shed 3 bases, J shed 10 bases, and the junction held 5 bases outside the gene matches. The CDR3 sequence: CASSSGQGPEQFF. For the CDR3, the DNA is TGCGCCAGCAGCTCGGGACAGGGCCCAGAGCAGTTCTTC.

The chain has TRBV27 and TRBJ2-3; D is undetermined. Trimming pared 6 bases from V and 1 base from J, leaving 8 bases between. Germline-derived CDR1 and CDR2 are MNHEY and SMNVEV (reference sequence). This CDR3 is built from 13 residues. This chain's CDR3 is CASRLLGTDTQYF. In DNA form, the CDR3 reads TGTGCCAGCAGACTACTTGGCACAGATACGCAGTATTTT.